Presented here are 15 T cell receptor beta chains from one specimen sequenced in a study of shared clonotypes between healthy human individuals. TCRdb keeps only in-frame clones here, not all; method: immunoSEQ multiplex PCR. The repertoire includes roughly 1,500,000 clones, around 98% of them detected once, and about 0.4% sits in the top ten. Sequenced: naive CD4+ T cells sorted from blood. Subset here: CD45RA+ positively selected. The origin of the receptors is a man aged 25-45 years in good health.

The chain is built from TRBV29-1 and TRBJ2-1; TRBD2 aligns across 10 bases. CDR1 SQVTM and CDR2 ANQGSEA come from the germline V gene. This CDR3 is built from 17 residues. The CDR3 DNA sequence: TGCAGTGCGGTCGGCCTAGCGGGAGAGGGGCTCTACAATGAGCAGTTCTTC. Its protein is CSAVGLAGEGLYNEQFF.

The rearrangement uses TRBV9 and TRBJ1-1; D is ambiguous. This CDR3 is 15 amino acids long. The germline V gene has CDR1 SGDLS and CDR2 YYNGEE. With 0 bases removed from V and 3 bases from J, the gap between germline ends came to 12 bases. The CDR3 here is CASSVGVSLDTEAFF. CDR3 nucleotides: TGTGCCAGCAGCGTAGGGGTGAGTTTGGACACTGAAGCTTTCTTT.

The CDR3 protein is CASNPTNTEAFF. CDR3 nucleotides: TGTGCCAGCAACCCTACGAACACTGAAGCTTTCTTT. The V gene is TRBV7-9, the J gene TRBJ1-1; D is undetermined. CDR3 length equals 12 residues. V lost 7 bases and J 1 base, leaving 7 bases between the germline ends. The germline gives CDR1 SEHNR, CDR2 FQNEAQ (reference sequence).

Comments on this clone: The junction differs from germline at one of its ends, possibly a read error. The J gene is TRBJ2-1, the V gene TRBV5-1, with 8 bases aligning to TRBD1. CDR3 length: 14 residues. CDR1 SGHRS and CDR2 YFSETQ come from the germline V gene. This CDR3 reads CASSLATSGQDGVF. Written as DNA, the CDR3 is TGCGCCAGCAGCTTGGCTACATCGGGACAGGATGGGGTCTTC.

In this sample, this clone turned up once. This rearrangement joins TRBV27 to TRBJ2-1, with 7 bases aligning to TRBD2. Germline-derived CDR1 and CDR2 are MNHEY and SMNVEV (reference sequence). The CDR3 runs to 15 residues. With 6 bases clipped from V and 7 bases from J, the junction kept 12 bases outside the gene matches. Here the CDR3 DNA reads TGTGCCAGCAGATCCCCCGGCGGGAGCGGGAATGAGCAGTTCTTC. This gives the protein CASRSPGGSGNEQFF.

The gene calls are TRBV15 and TRBJ1-1; D ambiguous. The V and J ends lost 5 bases and 0 bases respectively, with 4 bases between them. The V gene's germline CDR1 is LNHNV and CDR2 YYDKDF (reference sequence). There are 12 residues in the CDR3. The CDR3 region has the DNA TGTGCCACCAGCTTCATGAACACTGAAGCTTTCTTT. It encodes CATSFMNTEAFF.

V gene TRBV9 combines with J gene TRBJ2-2; TRBD2 is a possible D gene (5 bases). Between the trimmed V and J ends, which lost 6 bases and 0 bases, there was a span of 12 bases. This CDR3 has 15 amino acids. The germline gives CDR1 SGDLS, CDR2 YYNGEE. CDR3 nucleotide sequence: TGTGCCAGCACCCATGGGAGAACGAACACCGGGGAGCTGTTTTTT. The encoded protein is CASTHGRTNTGELFF.

This clone was seen once. V usage is TRBV30 and J usage is TRBJ2-2; no firm D call. The CDR3 length is 12 residues. The germline V gene encodes CDR1 GTSNPN and CDR2 SVGIG (reference sequence). Trimming shortened V by 0 bases and J by 9 bases, and 8 bases separated the two germline ends. The CDR3 DNA reads as TGTGCCTGGAGTGTGAGAGTAAGGGAGCTGTTTTTT. Protein sequence: CAWSVRVRELFF.

The chain couples TRBV5-4 to TRBJ2-5; 12 nucleotides line up with TRBD1. CDR3 size: 15 residues. V was clipped by 3 bases and J by 5 bases; unmatched bases: 5. The germline gives CDR1 SGHNT, CDR2 YYREEE (reference sequence). In DNA, the CDR3 is TGTGCCAGCAGCTCCGGGACAGGGGGCGTGGAGACCCAGTACTTC. Encoded protein: CASSSGTGGVETQYF.

Regarding this clone: Other nucleotide sequences from this sample produce the same CDR3. The chain uses TRBV5-1 and TRBJ2-3; D unclear. V was clipped by 5 bases and J by 0 bases, with 13 bases between them. The length of the CDR3 is 15 residues. Germline CDR1 is SGHRS and CDR2 is YFSETQ. CDR3 nucleotide sequence: TGCGCCAGCAGTCTGGGGTCTGGGAGCACAGATACGCAGTATTTT. It specifies CASSLGSGSTDTQYF.

To note about this clone: At the DNA level, this CDR3 is encoded by other sequences in the same sample as well. This rearrangement joins TRBV11-2 to TRBJ2-7; perhaps TRBD2 as D (5 bases). The V and J ends lost 3 bases and 0 bases respectively, with 9 bases between them. Germline assignment: CDR1 SGHAT and CDR2 FQNNGV. The CDR3 runs 14 residues. CDR3 region: CASSLGVGSYEQYF. The DNA for the CDR3 is TGTGCCAGCAGCTTGGGAGTGGGCTCCTACGAGCAGTACTTC.

The J gene is TRBJ2-3, the V gene TRBV6-6, with 8 bases matching TRBD2. Germline V gene sequence: CDR1 MNHNY, CDR2 SVGAGI (reference sequence). This CDR3 is built from 16 residues. V was pared by 0 bases and J by 2 bases, with 4 bases of the junction left unmatched. As DNA, the CDR3 is TGTGCCAGCAGTTACTCGAGACTAGCGAACACAGATACGCAGTATTTT. It encodes CASSYSRLANTDTQYF.

This chain links TRBV7-8 with TRBJ1-3; D may be TRBD1 (6 bases). The CDR3 is 18 residues long. V lost 4 bases and J 0 bases, leaving 19 bases between the germline ends. In germline, CDR1 is SGHVS, CDR2 FQNEAQ. The CDR3 region is CASSSIGQLGGSGNTIYF. The CDR3 nucleotides read TGTGCCAGCAGCTCGATCGGACAGCTTGGGGGCTCTGGAAACACCATATATTTT.

J is TRBJ2-7 and V is TRBV7-2; 14 bases are a match to TRBD2. V trimming: 5 bases; J trimming: 3 bases; junction bases outside the gene matches: 6. The CDR3 length is 16 residues. Germline lookup yields CDR1 SGHTA and CDR2 FQGNSA. The CDR3 DNA reads as TGTGCCAGCAGCCCGCAGGGACTAGCGGGAGTCTACGAGCAGTACTTC. Protein: CASSPQGLAGVYEQYF.

V and J are TRBV6-5 and TRBJ1-1; possibly TRBD1 for D (6 bases). CDR1 and CDR2 (germline): MNHEY, SVGAGI. Trimming stripped 0 bases from V and 5 bases from J, with 10 bases between. The CDR3 is 14 amino acids. This CDR3 is CASSYSPGATEAFF. DNA for the CDR3: TGTGCCAGCAGTTACTCGCCAGGGGCAACTGAAGCTTTCTTT.